The entry below describes one T cell receptor beta chain. This CDR3 region has 15 residues. Trimming at V came to 1 base and at J to 5 bases, leaving 3 bases not matched to a gene. Germline CDR1 and CDR2: SGHTA and FQGNSA. These data come from a study of cytomegalovirus exposure and HLA in healthy donors. The overall study: The 130 or so validation repertoires used a platform that matched the one used for the approximately 620 first-cohort repertoires, as a later analysis reported.

Sequencing was performed with immunoSEQ multiplex PCR; in TCRdb, only in-frame clones are kept and a portion is missing. The data contain some 120,000 clones, roughly 84% of them singletons. The receptor was derived from a woman younger than 45 in good health and CMV-seronegative. The chain uses TRBV7-2 and TRBJ1-5; 9 bases match TRBD1. Sequenced material: PBMCs. The CDR3 is CASSLDRGRDQPQHF. DNA for the CDR3: TGTGCCAGCAGCTTAGACAGGGGGCGAGATCAGCCCCAGCATTTT. Together with reference TRBV7-2 and TRBJ1-5, the CDR3 gives the full variable domain: GAGVSQSPSNKVTEKGKDVELRCDPISGHTALYWYRQSLGQGLEFLIYFQGNSAPDKSGLPSDRFSAERTGGSVSTLTIQRTQQEDSAVYLCASSLDRGRDQPQHFGDGTRLSIL.